A single sample is the source of the 27 T cell receptor beta chains below, sequenced in a study of cytomegalovirus exposure and HLA in healthy donors. 60 Vbeta and 13 Jbeta primers were used in PCR. Method: immunoSEQ multiplex PCR; TCRdb's copy keeps in-frame clones and lacks some. The repertoire has 85,000 to 130,000 clones, roughly 70% of them found once; the top ten carry over 4%. Sequencing was done on a sample of PBMCs. These TCRs come from a woman aged 18-29 years in good health and CMV-seropositive.

This chain links TRBV4-2 with TRBJ1-1; 8 bases are a match to TRBD1. The germline gives CDR1 LGHNA, CDR2 YNFKEQ. CDR3 size: 14 residues. V shed 0 bases, J shed 3 bases, and the junction held 0 bases outside the gene matches. The CDR3 sequence is CASSQEDRDTEAFF. In nucleotides, the CDR3 is TGTGCCAGCAGCCAAGAGGACAGGGACACTGAAGCTTTCTTT.

The chain uses TRBV2 and TRBJ2-5; TRBD2 might be the D (5 bases). Deletions cut 8 bases from V and 7 bases from J, with 17 bases between. CDR1 is SNHLY, CDR2 FYNNEI, per germline. The CDR3 covers 13 residues. The CDR3 sequence: CASRWASLGTQYF. Here the CDR3 DNA reads TGTGCCAGCCGTTGGGCTAGCCTAGGGACCCAGTACTTC.

The chain is built from TRBV7-8 and TRBJ2-7, with TRBD2 identical over 9 bases. The CDR3 extends over 15 amino acids. Germline V gene sequence: CDR1 SGHVS, CDR2 FQNEAQ. The trim removed 5 bases at V and 5 bases at J, leaving 10 bases unmatched. The CDR3, as DNA: TGTGCCAGCAGCCCATCAGGCGGGAGGGGTAACGAGCAGTACTTC. As protein: CASSPSGGRGNEQYF.

The chain has TRBV6-6 and TRBJ2-7; TRBD2 matches at 8 bases. Germline CDR1 reads MNHNY; CDR2 reads SVGAGI (reference sequence). The CDR3 spans 16 residues. Trimming cost V 5 bases and J 4 bases; bases outside gene matches: 13. The CDR3 DNA sequence: TGTGCCAGCAGTCCCCGAATCGGCGGGAGGACATACGAGCAGTACTTC. Residues: CASSPRIGGRTYEQYF.

V gene TRBV7-9 combines with J gene TRBJ2-7, with D hard to call. Trimming left V 5 bases short and J 5 bases short, with 16 bases between. The germline V gene has CDR1 SEHNR and CDR2 FQNEAQ (reference sequence). CDR3 length: 14 amino acids. The chain's CDR3 is CASSGPEDIHEQYF. The CDR3, as DNA: TGTGCCAGCAGCGGCCCGGAAGACATTCACGAGCAGTACTTC. Filled out from reference TRBV7-9 and TRBJ2-7, the complete variable domain reads DTGVSQNPRHKITKRGQNVTFRCDPISEHNRLYWYRQTLGQGPEFLTYFQNEAQLEKSRLLSDRFSAERPKGSFSTLEIQRTEQGDSAMYLCASSGPEDIHEQYFGPGTRLTVT.

The chain recombines TRBV7-9 with TRBJ2-7; 7 positions match TRBD1. J lost 3 bases, V lost 4 bases, and 3 bases had no gene match. This CDR3 is built from 13 residues. Germline CDR1 reads SEHNR; CDR2 reads FQNEAQ (reference sequence). The CDR3 coding sequence is TGTGCCAGCAGCTACAGGGGATACTACGAGCAGTACTTC. It encodes CASSYRGYYEQYF.

The gene calls are TRBV10-3 and TRBJ1-4; 7 nucleotides line up with TRBD1. The J segment lost 0 bases and the V segment lost 5 bases, leaving 3 bases of the junction unmatched. The CDR3 runs to 15 residues. Germline values: CDR1 ENHRY, CDR2 SYGVKD. The CDR3 sequence: CAISTGQATNEKLFF. CDR3 sequence (DNA): TGTGCCATCAGTACCGGACAGGCAACTAATGAAAAACTGTTTTTT.

The chain combines TRBV7-3 with TRBJ2-7, with TRBD2 matching 9 bases. The CDR3 totals 15 residues. CDR1 is SGHTA, CDR2 FQGTGA, per germline. V was clipped by 1 base and J by 7 bases; unmatched bases: 8. CDR3 in DNA: TGTGCCAGCAGCTTAAATCCAGCGGGGGGATGGGAGCAGTACTTC. Encoded protein: CASSLNPAGGWEQYF. Full variable domain (rest looked up from reference TRBV7-3 and TRBJ2-7): GAGVSQTPSNKVTEKGKYVELRCDPISGHTALYWYRQSLGQGPEFLIYFQGTGAADDSGLPNDRFFAVRPEGSVSTLKIQRTERGDSAVYLCASSLNPAGGWEQYFGPGTRLTVT.

CDR3 in amino acids: CASSLGTTEQYF. The CDR3 DNA sequence: TGTGCCAGCAGCTTAGGGACTACTGAGCAGTACTTC. The chain has TRBV7-2 and TRBJ2-7; weak D call: TRBD2 (6 bases). Germline CDR1 and CDR2: SGHTA and FQGNSA. This CDR3 is 12 amino acids long. The V and J ends lost 1 base and 7 bases respectively, with 8 bases between them.

CDR3 nucleotides: TGTGCCAGCAGCTTAATTGGATCAGCGGGAGGGCAAGATACGCAGTATTTT. It yields the protein CASSLIGSAGGQDTQYF. The chain uses TRBV7-2 and TRBJ2-3; 10 bases fit TRBD2. V was pared by 2 bases and J by 5 bases, with 10 bases of the junction left unmatched. Germline loops: CDR1 SGHTA, CDR2 FQGNSA. The CDR3 contains 17 residues.

The chain employs TRBV5-1 and TRBJ2-5, with D maybe TRBD1 (5 bases). The germline gives CDR1 SGHRS, CDR2 YFSETQ. The V end lost 0 bases, the J end lost 4 bases, and 7 bases lay between the germline ends. This CDR3 region has 13 residues. The CDR3 nucleotides are TGCGCCAGCAGCTTGGGTAGGGGAGAGACCCAGTACTTC. It specifies CASSLGRGETQYF.

On this clone: The junction shows a germline mismatch at one end, possibly a read error. This chain connects TRBV6-5 to TRBJ2-7; TRBD1 matches at 9 bases. Per the germline V gene, CDR1 is MNHEY and CDR2 is SVGAGI. The CDR3 runs 14 residues. In nucleotides, the CDR3 is TGTGCCGGCAGTAGGGACAGGGACCTCGGCGAGCAGTACTTC. The encoded protein is CAGSRDRDLGEQYF.

This chain uses TRBV2 with TRBJ2-5; D unresolved. This CDR3 contains 11 residues. V was trimmed by 5 bases and J by 9 bases, leaving 10 bases between them. Germline lookup yields CDR1 SNHLY and CDR2 FYNNEI. The CDR3 sequence: CASSKVAPQYF. The CDR3 region has the DNA TGTGCCAGCAGTAAAGTGGCCCCCCAGTACTTC.

This clone was picked up a small number of times. The V call is TRBV7-6, the J call TRBJ2-1; D ambiguous. Per the germline V gene, CDR1 is SGHVS and CDR2 is FNYEAQ. V gave up 6 bases and J gave up 13 bases, with 19 bases separating them. The CDR3 spans 13 residues. CDR3 amino acids: CASSSPGFSSQFF. In DNA, the CDR3 is TGTGCCAGCAGTTCCCCGGGTTTTTCCTCCCAGTTCTTC.

This chain joins TRBV9 and TRBJ2-7; tentative D call: TRBD2 (5 bases). Trimming removed 0 bases at V and 1 base at J, with 14 bases between. This CDR3 region has 16 residues. CDR1 and CDR2 (germline): SGDLS, YYNGEE. The CDR3 loop is CASSVGAGLPSYEQYF. CDR3 in DNA: TGTGCCAGCAGCGTAGGGGCGGGCTTACCTTCCTACGAGCAGTACTTC.

The DNA of the CDR3 is TGTGCCAGCAGTTACGGAGGATCCTCTGGAAACACCATATATTTT. This sequence encodes CASSYGGSSGNTIYF. This chain links TRBV6-6 with TRBJ1-3; D gene ambiguous. Germline V CDR1 and CDR2: MNHNY, SVGAGI (reference sequence). The CDR3 length is 15 residues. V lost 2 bases, J lost 0 bases, and 8 bases lay in between.

The chain has TRBV7-2 and TRBJ2-2; TRBD2 aligns across 8 bases. The CDR3 consists of 14 residues. Germline CDR1 SGHTA, CDR2 FQGNSA. Losses at the gene ends were 3 bases for V and 6 bases for J; bases not matched to a gene: 3. This CDR3 reads CASSFQREPGELFF. In nucleotides, the CDR3 is TGTGCCAGCAGCTTTCAGCGGGAGCCCGGGGAGCTGTTTTTT.

The genes are TRBV19 and TRBJ2-7; 8 bases are a match to TRBD1. Unmatched junction bases numbered 1, after V lost 1 base and J lost 2 bases. CDR1 is LNHDA, CDR2 SQIVND, per germline (reference sequence). This CDR3 is 14 amino acids long. The chain's CDR3 is CASSIGTGPYEQYF. The CDR3 coding sequence is TGTGCCAGTAGTATAGGGACAGGGCCCTACGAGCAGTACTTC.

The V call is TRBV10-3, the J call TRBJ2-3, with 7 bases that match TRBD2. V dropped 3 bases and J dropped 3; count of bases not matched to a gene: 6. Germline V CDR1 and CDR2: ENHRY, SYGVKD. The CDR3 sequence is 15 residues long. CDR3 DNA: TGTGCCATCAGTGACCCGACTAGCATAACAGATACGCAGTATTTT. It encodes CAISDPTSITDTQYF.

This clone was observed a handful of times. The rearrangement joins TRBV29-1 to TRBJ2-7; D possibly corresponds to TRBD2 (7 bases). CDR3 length: 13 residues. In germline, CDR1 is SQVTM, CDR2 ANQGSEA. Trimming stripped 4 bases from V and 4 bases from J, with 14 bases between. The CDR3 is CSVAPRGGYEQYF. The DNA of the CDR3 is TGCAGCGTTGCCCCCAGGGGAGGGTACGAGCAGTACTTC.

This chain links TRBV2 with TRBJ2-7; 8 bases map to TRBD2. Trimming at V came to 8 bases and at J to 2 bases, leaving 8 bases not matched to a gene. The CDR3 consists of 14 residues. Germline CDR1 is SNHLY and CDR2 is FYNNEI. The CDR3 loop reads CASRVAGLAYEQYF. Here the CDR3 DNA reads TGTGCCAGCCGGGTAGCGGGACTAGCCTACGAGCAGTACTTC.

The chain uses TRBV7-2 and TRBJ1-1; a possible D gene is TRBD1 (6 bases). The CDR3 loop spans 13 amino acids. V gave up 5 bases and J gave up 4 bases, with 11 bases separating them. Germline-derived CDR1 and CDR2 are SGHTA and FQGNSA. This CDR3 reads CASSQDSITEAFF. In DNA, the CDR3 is TGTGCCAGCAGCCAGGACAGTATCACTGAAGCTTTCTTT.

This rearrangement joins TRBV29-1 to TRBJ1-5; possible D gene TRBD1, 6 bases. The CDR3 has 12 residues. The V end was cut by 6 bases, the J end by 6 bases, with 12 bases between. From germline, CDR1 is SQVTM and CDR2 ANQGSEA. The CDR3 loop reads CSVRDTGQPQHF. DNA of the CDR3: TGCAGCGTCCGGGACACCGGTCAGCCCCAGCATTTT.

The V call is TRBV4-2, the J call TRBJ2-3; the match to TRBD2 covers 10 bases. Germline loops: CDR1 LGHNA, CDR2 YNFKEQ. The CDR3 has 20 amino acids. V dropped 1 base and J dropped 0; count of bases not matched to a gene: 13. The CDR3 nucleotides read TGTGCCAGCAGCCAAGTACCCCCAGCGGGAGGGGATATCAGCACAGATACGCAGTATTTT. Translated: CASSQVPPAGGDISTDTQYF.

The V call is TRBV4-1, the J call TRBJ1-1; no firm D call. V gave up 4 bases and J gave up 1 base, with 13 bases separating them. Germline V gene lookup returns CDR1 MGHRA and CDR2 YSYEKL. This CDR3 spans 15 amino acids. CDR3 DNA sequence: TGCGCCAGCAGCCCCCTCGCGGATCCGAACACTGAAGCTTTCTTT. This gives the protein CASSPLADPNTEAFF.

The chain employs TRBV5-1 and TRBJ1-4, with 8 bases fitting TRBD1. The V segment lost 0 bases and the J segment 8 bases; nucleotides outside the gene matches: 3. CDR3 length: 14 amino acids. Germline V gene lookup returns CDR1 SGHRS and CDR2 YFSETQ. The CDR3 reads CASSLGTGFEKLFF. The CDR3 region has the DNA TGCGCCAGCAGCTTGGGGACAGGGTTCGAAAAACTGTTTTTT.

There are a few counts of this clone. This chain uses TRBV6-5 with TRBJ2-7; the match to TRBD2 covers 7 bases. V shed 6 bases, J shed 6 bases, and the junction held 8 bases outside the gene matches. Germline CDR1 is MNHEY and CDR2 is SVGAGI. There are 13 residues in the CDR3. CDR3 region: CASSPAGRSEQYF. In DNA form, the CDR3 reads TGTGCCAGCAGCCCCGCCGGGAGGAGCGAGCAGTACTTC.